This is a list of T cell receptor beta chains from one sample in a study of ipilimumab plus nivolumab after autologous stem cell transplantation. Libraries were prepared by immunoSEQ multiplex PCR; TCRdb keeps only in-frame clonotypes and omits some of them. Of over 15,000 clones in the sample, roughly four fifths were seen once. Sequencing was performed on PBMCs, taken in a trial of ipilimumab plus nivolumab as post-transplant consolidation. The receptors here all came from a male donor with diffuse large B-cell lymphoma. Each CDR3 is given with its conserved first and last residue. The D gene is left open where the match is weak. For some rows the clone size is stated as once, few or many, or as a class when expanded; others skip it.

len | j_gene | abundance | v_gene | d_gene | CDR3aa | CDR3nt
14 | TRBJ2-3 | . | TRBV7-3 | . | CASSLTGTTDTQYF | TGTGCCAGCAGTTTGACTGGGACGACAGATACGCAGTATTTT
14 | TRBJ1-1 | . | TRBV7-2 | . | CASSLGGHVDQAFF | TGTGCCAGCAGCTTAGGAGGACACGTAGATCAAGCTTTCTTT
15 | TRBJ1-1 | . | TRBV10-3 | . | CASSGDKGIATEAFF | TGTGCCAGCAGTGGGGACAAAGGGATAGCCACTGAAGCTTTCTTT
11 | TRBJ1-2 | large | TRBV2 | . | CASRESQSLIF | TGTGCCAGCAGGGAAAGCCAGAGCCTAATCTTC
14 | TRBJ2-1 | . | TRBV4-1 | . | CASSQEDSYNEQFF | TGCGCCAGCAGCCAAGAGGACTCCTACAATGAGCAGTTCTTC
15 | TRBJ2-1 | once | TRBV11-2 | TRBD2 | CASSSGLASYNEQFF | TGTGCCAGCAGCTCCGGACTAGCCTCCTACAATGAGCAGTTCTTC
12 | TRBJ1-2 | . | TRBV19 | . | CASSRGDYGYTF | TGTGCCAGTAGTCGGGGAGACTATGGCTACACCTTC
14 | TRBJ2-7 | . | TRBV2 | TRBD1 | CASSRTGFSYEQYF | TGTGCCAGCAGTCGGACAGGCTTCTCCTACGAGCAGTACTTC
17 | TRBJ2-5 | . | TRBV7-9 | TRBD1 | CASSYPHGAGGEETQYF | TGTGCCAGCAGCTATCCCCATGGGGCAGGGGGCGAAGAGACCCAGTACTTC
14 | TRBJ2-2 | . | TRBV19 | TRBD1 | CASYRQGATGELFF | TGTGCCAGTTATCGACAGGGGGCGACCGGGGAGCTGTTTTTT
10 | TRBJ1-2 | . | TRBV6-5 | . | CASGGLGYTF | TGTGCCAGTGGGGGATTAGGCTACACCTTC
13 | TRBJ2-5 | . | TRBV27 | . | CASRGGGVQTQYF | TGTGCCAGCAGGGGGGGCGGGGTACAGACCCAGTACTTC
15 | TRBJ2-1 | . | TRBV19 | . | CASSIWLEGNNEQFF | TGTGCCAGTAGTATATGGCTAGAGGGGAACAATGAGCAGTTCTTC
18 | TRBJ2-1 | once | TRBV27 | TRBD2 | CASRSLTSGGTGYNEQFF | TGTGCCAGCAGATCACTTACTAGCGGGGGGACGGGGTACAATGAGCAGTTCTTC
13 | TRBJ2-3 | . | TRBV29-1 | TRBD2 | CSADSGGANTQYF | TGCAGCGCCGATAGCGGGGGGGCAAATACGCAGTATTTT
11 | TRBJ1-3 | . | TRBV29-1 | TRBD1 | CSVERQGTIYF | TGCAGCGTTGAAAGACAGGGCACCATATATTTT
16 | TRBJ2-1 | . | TRBV5-1 | . | CASSLTPGTTYNEQFF | TGCGCCAGCAGCTTAACCCCCGGGACAACCTACAATGAGCAGTTCTTC
16 | TRBJ1-1 | once | TRBV27 | . | CASSFLAGRGNTEAFF | TGTGCCAGCAGTTTTCTTGCTGGGCGTGGGAACACTGAAGCTTTCTTT
16 | TRBJ1-2 | . | TRBV6-5 | TRBD1 | CASSSGQAGGTRGYTF | TGTGCCAGCAGTTCCGGACAGGCCGGGGGGACGCGGGGCTACACCTTC
15 | TRBJ2-3 | . | TRBV5-1 | TRBD1 | CASSLAGQAKDTQYF | TGCGCCAGCAGCTTGGCGGGACAGGCTAAGGATACGCAGTATTTT
14 | TRBJ1-1 | . | TRBV7-2 | . | CASSFRRLNTEAFF | TGTGCCAGCAGCTTCCGCAGGTTGAACACTGAAGCTTTCTTT
13 | TRBJ2-1 | medium-sized | TRBV6-6 | . | CASSLHPKHEQFF | TGTGCCAGCAGTCTCCACCCCAAACATGAGCAGTTCTTC
12 | TRBJ2-1 | . | TRBV5-4 | . | CASSLMLNEQFF | TGTGCCAGCAGCTTGATGCTCAATGAGCAGTTCTTC
13 | TRBJ1-2 | . | TRBV21-1 | . | CASSTGQNYGYTF | TGTGCCAGCAGCACGGGACAGAACTATGGCTACACCTTC
12 | TRBJ2-7 | . | TRBV18 | . | CASSRTSYEQYF | TGTGCCAGCTCACGGACCTCATACGAGCAGTACTTC
14 | TRBJ1-1 | . | TRBV7-2 | . | CASSLASSITEAFF | TGTGCCAGCAGCTTAGCCTCATCCATCACTGAAGCTTTCTTT